Following are 2 T cell receptor beta chains from one sample sequenced in a study of control samples from healthy donors and cancer patients. The repertoire was sequenced with immunoSEQ multiplex PCR; TCRdb's copy has only in-frame clones and lacks some. Of tens of thousands of clones in the sample, 85% to 90% were seen once. Sequencing was done on a sample of PBMCs. The receptors shown here come from a woman aged 55-69 years with head and neck cancer.

This chain joins TRBV14 and TRBJ2-7; TRBD2 agrees at 8 bases. The V and J ends lost 1 base and 3 bases, in that order; junction bases with no gene match: 11. The CDR3 length is 17 residues. CDR1 and CDR2 (germline): SGHDN, FVKESK. In nucleotides, the CDR3 is TGTGCCAGCAGCCAAGGAGTCCTCCGGGGGGGAAACTACGAGCAGTACTTC. This encodes CASSQGVLRGGNYEQYF.

J is TRBJ2-7 and V is TRBV6-5, with 7 positions matching TRBD1. V was pared by 6 bases and J by 2 bases, with 7 bases of the junction left unmatched. Germline V gives CDR1 MNHEY, CDR2 SVGAGI. This CDR3 is built from 14 residues. The chain's CDR3 is CASRPTGMPYEQYF. Written as DNA, the CDR3 is TGTGCCAGCAGGCCGACAGGGATGCCCTACGAGCAGTACTTC.